The clone carrying this TCR beta chain has just a few counts. CDR1 is LNHDA, CDR2 SQIVND, per germline (reference sequence). Trimming took off 9 bases at V and 0 bases at J, with 17 bases between the two ends. The CDR3 extends over 15 amino acids. The entry originates in a study of blood T cell repertoires in COVID-19. About the study: The study drew acute and convalescent COVID-19 samples from the United States, Italy and Spain. Nucleic acid was either cDNA or gDNA, and it came from T cells, B-cell-depleted T cells, or PBMCs.

Authors' processing steps: Nucleated cell counts were estimated from reference gene primer amplification. The data were produced by immunoSEQ multiplex PCR, yet TCRdb's version contains in-frame clones alone and is incomplete. V, J and clone size derive from that table, while D and trimming were established from the DNA sequence. The sample includes some 120,000 clones, around 76% of them seen just once. The chain joins TRBV19 to TRBJ1-2, with D perhaps TRBD1 (6 bases). The receptor comes from a man aged 60-69 years with acute or convalescent COVID-19. Sequenced sample: peripheral blood. The CDR3 DNA reads as TGTGCCAGCAAACAAGGACAGCTAGCTAACTATGGCTACACCTTC. Translated, it gives CASKQGQLANYGYTF.